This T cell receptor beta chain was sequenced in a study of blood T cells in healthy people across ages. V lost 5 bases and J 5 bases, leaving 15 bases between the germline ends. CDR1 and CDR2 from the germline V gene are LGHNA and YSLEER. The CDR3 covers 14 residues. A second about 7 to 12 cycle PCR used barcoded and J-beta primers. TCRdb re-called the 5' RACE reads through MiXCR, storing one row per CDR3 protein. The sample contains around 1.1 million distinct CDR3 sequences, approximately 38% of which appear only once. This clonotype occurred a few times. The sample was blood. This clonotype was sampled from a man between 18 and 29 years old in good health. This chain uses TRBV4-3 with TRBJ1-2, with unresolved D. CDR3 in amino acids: CASSSRRDRYGYTF. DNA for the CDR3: TGCGCCAGCAGCTCGAGACGAGATCGTTATGGCTACACCTTC.